Listed below are T cell receptor beta chains from one sample, sequenced in a study of neurological immune-mediated disorders. One entry per CDR3 protein results from TCRdb running MiXCR on the 5' RACE reads. Altogether under 60,000 distinct CDR3 sequences are present, over 5.5% being singletons, with the ten largest covering roughly 1.5%. The sequencing sample was made of CD4+ T cells from blood. The receptors shown here come from a woman between 18 and 29 years old with multiple sclerosis. Both conserved end residues are trimmed from each CDR3.

V gene	CDR3 protein
TRBV28	ASSSRQGGKDTQY
TRBV9	ASSLSGTDWDTEAF
TRBV15	ATSRDPGDEQY
TRBV10-3	AISEGGPGYT
TRBV29-1	SVWDSGNTIY
TRBV20-1	SAGGRGNTGELF
TRBV28	ASSWGGGGNTEAF
TRBV3-1	ASSQASTGTNQPQH
TRBV7-9	ASSLAGTANYGYT
TRBV10-3	AISAGVDTEAF
TRBV10-1	ASSEQARDTQY
TRBV5-4	ASSIASGRNEQF
TRBV28	ASRGTGVLYEQY
TRBV20-1	SASPTGQGYGYT
TRBV5-1	ASSPGTNTGELF
TRBV7-2	ASSLLADNYGYT
TRBV7-2	ASSPGLSSWGGYT
TRBV28	ASSLWAENGYT
TRBV28	ASRGQGPYEQY
TRBV18	ASSPRTAHEQY
TRBV12-3/TRBV12-4	ASTVGTPGDTDTQY
TRBV7-2	ASSPRGTAKKYTEAF
TRBV7-8	ASSILGGTSISPLH
TRBV5-1	ASSRLAGGRDEQF
TRBV20-1	SARDGLEGRGSQY
TRBV7-8	ASSRRAGSTGDTQY
TRBV20-1	SARVPGANVLT
TRBV7-9	ASSFQGNTEAF
TRBV20-1	SGSGGGPETQY
TRBV18	ASSPPNRTGGNTEAF
TRBV14	ASSQTYFFDEQF
TRBV12-3/TRBV12-4	ASSNGTGWIVNEKLF
TRBV6-1	ASSDRSFGGPTDTQY
TRBV7-2	ASSPLGYTDTQY
TRBV9	ASSRRDRETQY
TRBV6-5	ASSYAVNQPQH
TRBV28	ASSLSGNTEAF
TRBV3-1	ASSQPGQVVRNEKLF
TRBV29-1	SVDQRGVYGYT
TRBV12-3/TRBV12-4	ASSSGLAGEETQY
TRBV7-9	ASSNQGVEKLF